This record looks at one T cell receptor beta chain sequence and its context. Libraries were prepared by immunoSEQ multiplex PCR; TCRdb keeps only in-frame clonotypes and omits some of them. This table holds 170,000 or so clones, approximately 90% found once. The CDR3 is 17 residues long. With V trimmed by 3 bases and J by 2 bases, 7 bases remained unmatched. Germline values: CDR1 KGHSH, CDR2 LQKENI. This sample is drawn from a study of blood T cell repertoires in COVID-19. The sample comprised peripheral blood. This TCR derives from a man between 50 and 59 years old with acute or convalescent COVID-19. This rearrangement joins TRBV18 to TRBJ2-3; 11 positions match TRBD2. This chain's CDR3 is CASSPWGLAVPTDTQYF. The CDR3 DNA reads TGTGCCAGCTCACCCTGGGGACTAGCGGTACCCACAGATACGCAGTATTTT.